These T cell receptor beta chains were read from a single sample in a study of blood T cell repertoires in COVID-19. TCRdb's copy holds only in-frame clones and misses some; the assay was immunoSEQ multiplex PCR. The sample yields approximately 90,000 clones, more than 60% seen once. The sample was peripheral blood. These TCRs come from a human donor in a cohort sampled during active COVID-19. CDR3s leave out the opening cysteine and the closing phenylalanine or tryptophan. D genes are given only for firm matches.

v_call: TRBV28
d_call: TRBD1
j_call: TRBJ1-2
cdr3_aa: ASRQTGVYGYT

v_call: TRBV5-5
d_call: -
j_call: TRBJ1-2
cdr3_aa: ASRFDRRANGYT

v_call: TRBV15
d_call: -
j_call: TRBJ2-5
cdr3_aa: ATSVLVGGAMETQY

v_call: TRBV5-5
d_call: -
j_call: TRBJ2-7
cdr3_aa: ASSLEGEEYRENNEQY

v_call: TRBV7-9
d_call: -
j_call: TRBJ1-5
cdr3_aa: ASSPKGDYSNQPQH

v_call: TRBV7-9
d_call: TRBD1
j_call: TRBJ2-5
cdr3_aa: ASSNRDREETQY

v_call: TRBV3-1/TRBV3-2
d_call: -
j_call: TRBJ2-3
cdr3_aa: ASSQGRSRTDTQY

v_call: TRBV7-3
d_call: TRBD1
j_call: TRBJ2-5
cdr3_aa: ATARDRQETQY

v_call: TRBV19
d_call: -
j_call: TRBJ1-1
cdr3_aa: ASSVSRGTEAF

v_call: TRBV28
d_call: TRBD2
j_call: TRBJ2-7
cdr3_aa: ASTRLAPYEQY

v_call: TRBV5-4
d_call: -
j_call: TRBJ1-6
cdr3_aa: ASSPRWGGKNSPLH

v_call: TRBV7-2
d_call: -
j_call: TRBJ2-3
cdr3_aa: ASRVGGDTDTQY